These 2 T cell receptor beta chains were all obtained from the same sample, sequenced in a study of T-cell memory formation after mild COVID-19. TCRdb re-derived calls from the 5' RACE reads in MiXCR, one entry per CDR3 protein. The sample lists roughly 130,000 distinct CDR3 sequences, about a sixth occurring once. The sequenced sample was PBMCs or a T cell subset sorted from them (not recorded which). The source is a man younger than 30 who had mild COVID-19 (a few samples of this study predate the infection). Cell type and time point are not known.

The chain has TRBV30 and TRBJ2-1; D is perhaps TRBD1 (6 bases). Looked up from germline, CDR1 is GTSNPN and CDR2 is SVGIG (reference sequence). Trimming took off 7 bases at V and 5 bases at J, with 15 bases between the two ends. This CDR3 is 13 amino acids long. The CDR3 region has the DNA TGTGCCTCCTCCCCAGGGGCTGACAATGAGCAGTTCTTC. Its translation: CASSPGADNEQFF. Based on the CDR3 plus reference TRBV30 and TRBJ2-1, the full variable domain is SQTIHQWPATLVQPVGSPLSLECTVEGTSNPNLYWYRQAAGRGLQLLFYSVGIGQISSEVPQNLSASRPQDRQFILSSKKLLLSDSGFYLCASSPGADNEQFFGPGTRLTVL.

This rearrangement joins TRBV2 to TRBJ2-7; D not certain. The germline CDR1 and CDR2 sequences are SNHLY and FYNNEI. The CDR3 runs to 13 residues. V lost 6 bases to trimming and J lost 2 bases, with 11 bases between them. The CDR3 protein is CASRRTLTYEQYF. The CDR3 DNA follows: TGTGCCAGCAGGCGGACCTTAACCTACGAGCAGTACTTC.